The next 8 T cell receptor beta chains were all read from a single sample in a study of brain T cells in children with intractable seizures. Time point here: blood from clinic visit 5 months post-surgery; TSC patient then seizure free. Some clones are missing from TCRdb's copy, which holds only in-frame ones; the method was immunoSEQ multiplex PCR. The sample lists about 340,000 clones; about 94% were seen once. This sample comprised peripheral blood, obtained 4 to 6 months after surgery. These receptors originate from a boy in the first two years of life with tuberous sclerosis and intractable seizures.

The chain links TRBV5-8 to TRBJ1-2, with 7 nucleotides matching TRBD1. The CDR3 covers 13 residues. V shed 2 bases and J 2 bases; nucleotides not matched to a gene: 0. The V gene's germline CDR1 is SGHTS and CDR2 YDEGEE. The CDR3 sequence: CASSLQGNYGYTF. DNA for the CDR3: TGTGCCAGCAGCTTACAGGGGAACTATGGCTACACCTTC.

About this clone itself: Other DNA sequences in this sample translate to the same CDR3. The chain couples TRBV19 to TRBJ1-3; D ambiguous. CDR1 and CDR2 from the germline V gene are LNHDA and SQIVND (reference sequence). The CDR3 is made up of 13 amino acids. The ends were cut back, 0 bases at V and 4 bases at J, with 4 bases in the middle. CDR3 region: CASSIDGGNTIYF. CDR3 nucleotide sequence: TGTGCCAGTAGTATAGACGGGGGAAACACCATATATTTT.

The chain uses TRBV20-1 and TRBJ2-7; a weak D match, TRBD2 (6 bases). Germline lookup yields CDR1 DFQATT and CDR2 SNEGSKA (reference sequence). This CDR3 is 12 amino acids long. Trimming cost V 3 bases and J 5 bases, with 11 bases left between them. The CDR3 nucleotides read TGCAGTGCTAGTGCCGGGAGCGACGAGCAGTACTTC. Protein product: CSASAGSDEQYF.

The chain combines TRBV5-5 with TRBJ2-1; unclear D gene. With 6 bases removed from V and 10 bases from J, the gap between germline ends came to 14 bases. CDR3 length: 12 amino acids. Germline CDR1 reads SGHKS; CDR2 reads YYEKEE (reference sequence). CDR3 protein: CASNLDTLEQFF. The CDR3 DNA sequence: TGTGCCAGCAACCTCGATACACTCGAGCAGTTCTTC.

The rearrangement joins TRBV29-1 to TRBJ1-1; no definite D call. The CDR3 length is 13 residues. V shed 0 bases and J shed 1 base, with 6 bases lying between them. Germline lookup yields CDR1 SQVTM and CDR2 ANQGSEA. The CDR3 DNA follows: TGCAGCGTTGAAGATACGTGGAACACTGAAGCTTTCTTT. This codes for CSVEDTWNTEAFF.

The rearrangement links TRBV14 to TRBJ1-2; no reliable D call. Germline CDR1 and CDR2: SGHDN and FVKESK. Trimming took 0 bases from V and 8 from J, leaving 13 bases between them. This CDR3 has 14 amino acids. In nucleotides, the CDR3 is TGTGCCAGCAGCCAAGAGTGGGCCTTCGGGGGCTACACCTTC. Its translation is CASSQEWAFGGYTF.

The chain combines TRBV4-1 with TRBJ1-2, with D perhaps TRBD1 (6 bases). This CDR3 comprises 15 residues. Trimming removed 0 bases at V and 0 bases at J, with 8 bases between. The germline CDR1 and CDR2 sequences are MGHRA and YSYEKL. CDR3 residues: CASSQDHRANYGYTF. The CDR3 DNA is TGCGCCAGCAGCCAAGATCACAGGGCTAACTATGGCTACACCTTC.

The chain carries TRBV6-6 and TRBJ2-7, with a weak D call TRBD1 (7 bases). Germline V lookup: CDR1 MNHNY, CDR2 SVGAGI (reference sequence). V lost 0 bases and J lost 2, with 11 bases in between. The CDR3 extends over 15 amino acids. CDR3 nucleotide sequence: TGTGCCAGCAGTTACTCCGGGGGACAGACCTACGAGCAGTACTTC. Translated, it gives CASSYSGGQTYEQYF.